Listed below are T cell receptor beta chains from one sample, sequenced in a study of blood T cell repertoires in COVID-19. Sequencing was performed with immunoSEQ multiplex PCR; in TCRdb, only in-frame clones are kept and a portion is missing. The sample gives fewer than 500,000 clones, 85% to 90% of which show up once; over 0.9% is in the top ten. Input material: PBMCs or T cells enriched from blood (not recorded which). The receptors here all came from a woman aged 30 to 39 with acute COVID-19. The CDR3 runs from the conserved cysteine through the conserved F or W. Fields, in order: J gene, D gene, V gene, clone size, CDR3 protein, CDR3 DNA. A D gene is named only where the DNA matches it firmly. Some rows have no size entry. The others give once, few or many, or a class for an expanded clone.

>TRBJ1-6|TRBD1|TRBV2|-
CASSVGQGRLSLHF
TGTGCCAGCAGTGTAGGACAGGGGAGATTGTCCCTCCACTTT
>TRBJ2-2|-|TRBV4-1|-
CASSQYAGTNTGELFF
TGCGCCAGCAGCCAGTATGCAGGGACGAACACCGGGGAGCTGTTTTTT
>TRBJ2-1|TRBD2|TRBV19|-
CATLGTSGYNEQFF
TGTGCCACCTTAGGGACTAGCGGATACAATGAGCAGTTCTTC
>TRBJ1-5|TRBD1|TRBV9|few
CASSETTGVNQPQHF
TGTGCCAGCAGCGAAACGACAGGGGTGAATCAGCCCCAGCATTTT
>TRBJ1-5|-|TRBV7-9|few
CASSPGNQPQHF
TGTGCCAGCAGCCCCGGTAATCAGCCCCAGCATTTT
>TRBJ2-6|-|TRBV29-1|-
CSVVGGVRGANVLTF
TGCAGCGTTGTTGGAGGCGTTAGGGGGGCCAACGTCCTGACTTTC
>TRBJ1-5|-|TRBV6-1|-
CASSDPPGAGGSNQPQHF
TGTGCCAGCAGTGACCCCCCGGGGGCGGGGGGGAGCAATCAGCCCCAGCATTTT
>TRBJ2-3|TRBD2|TRBV3-1/TRBV3-2|-
CASSQESGGQYF
TGTGCCAGCAGCCAAGAGAGCGGGGGGCAGTATTTT
>TRBJ1-2|TRBD1|TRBV10-2|once
CASLGDRGLDGYTF
TGCGCCAGCCTGGGGGACAGGGGGCTTGATGGCTACACCTTC
>TRBJ1-2|-|TRBV6-1|-
CASSEAGRVVGYTF
TGTGCCAGCAGTGAAGCCGGCAGGGTGGTTGGCTACACCTTC
>TRBJ2-2|TRBD2|TRBV10-3|-
CATGLAMNTGELFF
TGTGCCACCGGACTAGCGATGAACACCGGGGAGCTGTTTTTT